This paragraph reports one T cell receptor (beta chain). The data are from a study of blood T cell repertoires in COVID-19. Study background: Italy, Spain and the United States were the sources of the convalescent and acute COVID-19 samples. T cells, B-cell-depleted T cells, or PBMCs supplied cDNA or gDNA.

The CDR3 sequence is 16 residues long. V was trimmed by 4 bases and J by 7 bases, leaving 18 bases between them. Germline CDR1 reads SGDLS; CDR2 reads YYNGEE. In the source study's methods: Amplification from reference gene primers served as the basis for estimated nucleated cell counts. The assay was immunoSEQ multiplex PCR, and TCRdb's table has in-frame clones only and misses some. V, J and clone size derive from that table, while D and trimming were established from the DNA sequence. The sample yields around 340,000 clones, 65% to 85% seen once. The sequencing sample was made of peripheral blood. The source is a young man with active or convalescent COVID-19. The chain joins TRBV9 to TRBJ1-6; perhaps TRBD1 as D (6 bases). The CDR3 DNA sequence: TGTGCCAGCAGCCCCAAGGCGGGGGGCGGAAATTCACCCCTCCACTTT. Translating it yields CASSPKAGGGNSPLHF.